Below, 23 T cell receptor beta chains from the same sample are listed, as sequenced in a study of blood T cell repertoires in COVID-19. The method was immunoSEQ multiplex PCR; TCRdb's version includes in-frame clones alone and lacks a portion of them. Seen here are under 300,000 clones, 70% to 75% observed once, and the top ten hold more than 2.5%. Sequencing input: peripheral blood. Receptor source: a woman of 80 years or more with acute or convalescent COVID-19.

This chain uses TRBV3-1 (or the pseudogene TRBV3-2) with TRBJ2-7, with D uncertain. The CDR3 runs 14 residues. Trimming pared 0 bases from V and 4 bases from J, leaving 10 bases between. Per germline, CDR1 LGHDT and CDR2 YNNKEL (reference sequence). CDR3 in amino acids: CASSQDAARYEQYF. The CDR3 DNA follows: TGTGCCAGCAGCCAAGATGCGGCACGATACGAGCAGTACTTC.

The chain has TRBV11-1 and TRBJ2-1; D is unresolved. V was clipped by 3 bases and J by 9 bases, with 9 bases between them. The CDR3 spans 12 residues. Germline V lookup: CDR1 SGHAT, CDR2 FQDESV (reference sequence). The CDR3 loop reads CASSFSVGEQFF. The CDR3 region has the DNA TGTGCCAGCAGCTTCAGTGTTGGTGAGCAGTTCTTC.

This rearrangement joins TRBV9 to TRBJ1-5; the D is unclear. The CDR3 sequence is 14 residues long. Trimming cost V 4 bases and J 3 bases, with 11 bases left between them. Germline V gene data show CDR1 as SGDLS and CDR2 as YYNGEE. The CDR3 region is CASSQAPSNQPQHF. The CDR3 DNA sequence: TGTGCCAGCAGCCAAGCCCCTTCCAATCAGCCCCAGCATTTT. The complete variable domain, with remaining parts taken from reference TRBV9 and TRBJ1-5, reads DSGVTQTPKHLITATGQRVTLRCSPRSGDLSVYWYQQSLDQGLQFLIQYYNGEERAKGNILERFSAQQFPDLHSELNLSSLELGDSALYFCASSQAPSNQPQHFGDGTRLSIL.

The rearrangement links TRBV19 to TRBJ1-5; D is uncertain. Germline CDR1 and CDR2: LNHDA and SQIVND (reference sequence). The CDR3 runs to 13 residues. V dropped 3 bases and J dropped 5 bases, with 8 bases sitting between them. CDR3 protein: CASSITRDQPQHF. CDR3 nucleotide sequence: TGTGCCAGTAGTATTACCCGGGATCAGCCCCAGCATTTT.

The rearrangement joins TRBV28 to TRBJ2-7; 7 bases fit TRBD1. Unmatched junction bases numbered 8, after V lost 3 bases and J lost 3 bases. From germline, CDR1 is MDHEN and CDR2 SYDVKM. This CDR3 is 15 amino acids long. CDR3: CASSFHKGAHYEQYF. Here the CDR3 DNA reads TGTGCCAGCAGTTTTCATAAGGGGGCCCACTACGAGCAGTACTTC.

The chain recombines TRBV6-5 with TRBJ2-1, with TRBD1 matching over 9 bases. The V gene's germline CDR1 is MNHEY and CDR2 SVGAGI. The CDR3 covers 15 residues. V shed 8 bases, J shed 6 bases, and the junction held 11 bases outside the gene matches. CDR3: CASWRWGQGANEQFF. CDR3 in DNA: TGTGCCAGCTGGAGGTGGGGACAGGGAGCCAATGAGCAGTTCTTC.

The V and J genes are TRBV5-4 and TRBJ2-5; a possible D gene is TRBD2 (5 bases). Looked up from germline, CDR1 is SGHNT and CDR2 is YYREEE (reference sequence). Trimming stripped 1 base from V and 7 bases from J, with 17 bases between. The length of the CDR3 is 15 residues. The CDR3 sequence is CASSLLSVQGGTQYF. The CDR3 bases are TGTGCCAGCAGCTTGCTTTCCGTACAAGGAGGGACCCAGTACTTC. The variable domain in full, completed from reference TRBV5-4 and TRBJ2-5, reads ETGVTQSPTHLIKTRGQQVTLRCSSQSGHNTVSWYQQALGQGPQFIFQYYREEENGRGNFPPRFSGLQFPNYSSELNVNALELDDSALYLCASSLLSVQGGTQYFGPGTRLLVL.

The sample holds a few counts of this clone. The chain uses TRBV18 and TRBJ2-2, with TRBD1 matching 8 bases. Looked up from germline, CDR1 is KGHSH and CDR2 is LQKENI. This CDR3 contains 17 residues. Trimming at V came to 2 bases and at J to 2 bases, leaving 7 bases not matched to a gene. The CDR3 sequence is CASSPATGALNTGELFF. For the CDR3, the DNA is TGTGCCAGCTCACCAGCGACAGGGGCCTTAAACACCGGGGAGCTGTTTTTT.

The rearrangement uses TRBV7-8 and TRBJ1-2; D remains ambiguous. CDR1 SGHVS and CDR2 FQNEAQ come from the germline V gene. The CDR3 runs to 15 residues. Trimming shortened V by 0 bases and J by 7 bases, and 15 bases separated the two germline ends. CDR3 residues: CASSLANTAASGYTF. Here the CDR3 DNA reads TGTGCCAGCAGCTTAGCTAATACAGCCGCGTCTGGCTACACCTTC. Drawing the rest from reference TRBV7-8 and TRBJ1-2, the complete variable domain is GAGVSQSPRYKVAKRGQDVALRCDPISGHVSLFWYQQALGQGPEFLTYFQNEAQLDKSGLPSDRFFAERPEGSVSTLKIQRTQQEDSAVYLCASSLANTAASGYTFGSGTRLTVV.

As DNA, the CDR3 is TGTGCCAGCAGTGAACGGCAGGTCGAGTACACTGAAGCTTTCTTT. It translates to CASSERQVEYTEAFF. J is TRBJ1-1 and V is TRBV2; the D is unclear. Per the germline V gene, CDR1 is SNHLY and CDR2 is FYNNEI. Trimming left V 2 bases short and J 3 bases short, with 13 bases between. The CDR3 covers 15 residues.

This sequence joins TRBV2 and TRBJ2-3; 16 bases agree with TRBD2. Germline-derived CDR1 and CDR2 are SNHLY and FYNNEI. V shed 5 bases and J 1 base; nucleotides not matched to a gene: 15. The CDR3 is 21 amino acids. The CDR3 DNA reads as TGTGCCAGCAGTCTGACCCCCGGGACTAGCGGGGGGGTGAAAGGCACAGATACGCAGTATTTT. This sequence encodes CASSLTPGTSGGVKGTDTQYF.

This clone was counted once. The chain is built from TRBV9 and TRBJ1-3; D remains ambiguous. Deletions cut 4 bases from V and 0 bases from J, with 8 bases between. This CDR3 has 14 amino acids. Germline V CDR1 and CDR2: SGDLS, YYNGEE. CDR3 amino acids: CASSRPGSGNTIYF. The DNA of the CDR3 is TGTGCCAGCAGCCGCCCAGGCTCTGGAAACACCATATATTTT.

The chain couples TRBV19 to TRBJ1-2; D ambiguous. Germline assignment: CDR1 LNHDA and CDR2 SQIVND (reference sequence). The CDR3 totals 16 residues. V was cut by 1 base and J by 6 bases, with 18 bases left in between. CDR3 residues: CASSIVEGALTDGYTF. CDR3 in DNA: TGTGCCAGTAGTATAGTCGAGGGCGCCCTAACTGATGGCTACACCTTC.

The chain links TRBV6-6 to TRBJ2-7, with 9 bases aligning to TRBD1. The CDR3 totals 14 residues. The trim removed 7 bases at V and 3 bases at J, leaving 7 bases unmatched. The germline V gene has CDR1 MNHNY and CDR2 SVGAGI (reference sequence). Here the CDR3 reads CASTRGTGHYEQYF. The CDR3 nucleotides are TGTGCCAGCACCAGGGGGACAGGGCACTACGAGCAGTACTTC.

The chain employs TRBV19 and TRBJ2-3; tentatively, D is TRBD2 (5 bases). V gave up 5 bases and J gave up 2 bases, with 17 bases separating them. The CDR3 has 16 amino acids. Per germline, CDR1 LNHDA and CDR2 SQIVND (reference sequence). The CDR3 DNA follows: TGTGCCAGTAGTCTCGACTACCGACCTTCCACAGATACGCAGTATTTT. As protein: CASSLDYRPSTDTQYF.

The chain links TRBV30 to TRBJ1-5; TRBD1 agrees at 7 bases. The CDR3 has 16 residues. V was clipped by 0 bases and J by 6 bases; unmatched bases: 11. Germline lookup yields CDR1 GTSNPN and CDR2 SVGIG (reference sequence). Here the CDR3 DNA reads TGTGCCTGGAGTGTTTATAGGGGGCGGTCAAGTCAGCCCCAGCATTTT. Protein sequence: CAWSVYRGRSSQPQHF.

Details on this clone: At the DNA level, this CDR3 is encoded by other sequences in the same sample as well. The chain is built from TRBV5-1 and TRBJ1-2, with a weak D call TRBD1 (5 bases). The germline V gene has CDR1 SGHRS and CDR2 YFSETQ. V was shortened by 2 bases and J by 6 bases, with 11 bases between the two germline ends. The CDR3 is made up of 13 amino acids. CDR3 sequence (DNA): TGCGCCAGCAGCTTCGGAGGGGCCCATGGCTACACCTTC. It is translated as CASSFGGAHGYTF.

The J gene is TRBJ1-2, the V gene TRBV6-5; D is unclear. V lost 5 bases, J lost 4 bases, and 14 bases lay in between. Germline values: CDR1 MNHEY, CDR2 SVGAGI. This CDR3 contains 14 residues. This CDR3 is CASSPDGIGYGYTF. The CDR3, as DNA: TGTGCCAGCAGTCCCGACGGGATTGGCTATGGCTACACCTTC.

This clone was seen a single time. The rearrangement uses TRBV27 and TRBJ1-1; TRBD1 aligns across 7 bases. Germline V gene sequence: CDR1 MNHEY, CDR2 SMNVEV (reference sequence). With V trimmed by 6 bases and J by 1 base, 5 bases remained unmatched. This CDR3 is built from 14 residues. For the CDR3, the DNA is TGTGCCAGCAGAACTAGGACAGGGAACACTGAAGCTTTCTTT. Translating gives CASRTRTGNTEAFF.

This clone was detected only once. V and J are TRBV2 and TRBJ2-5, with TRBD1 as a possible D gene (6 bases). CDR1 SNHLY and CDR2 FYNNEI come from the germline V gene. The CDR3 totals 13 residues. V lost 7 bases and J 1 base, leaving 10 bases between the germline ends. CDR3 nucleotide sequence: TGTGCCAGCAACAGGGCCTTCCAAGAGACCCAGTACTTC. Its translation is CASNRAFQETQYF. The variable domain in full, completed from reference TRBV2 and TRBJ2-5, reads EPEVTQTPSHQVTQMGQEVILRCVPISNHLYFYWYRQILGQKVEFLVSFYNNEISEKSEIFDDQFSVERPDGSNFTLKIRSTKLEDSAMYFCASNRAFQETQYFGPGTRLLVL.

About this clone itself: At one boundary the junction diverges from the germline segment, which might be a read error. This CDR3 reads CASSQGGNEQFF. CDR3 nucleotides: TGTGCCAGCAGCCAAGGCGGGAATGAACAGTTCTTC. The J gene is TRBJ2-1, the V gene TRBV3-1 (or the pseudogene TRBV3-2); D might be TRBD2 (6 bases). CDR1 LGHDT and CDR2 YNNKEL come from the germline V gene (reference sequence). The CDR3 runs to 12 residues.

The rearrangement links TRBV5-1 to TRBJ2-1; 11 bases agree with TRBD2. Trimming removed 4 bases from V and 5 bases from J; junction bases left unmatched: 5. This CDR3 is 15 amino acids long. Germline V lookup: CDR1 SGHRS, CDR2 YFSETQ. The CDR3 bases are TGCGCCAGCAGCCCGGGACTAGCGGACCACAATGAGCAGTTCTTC. It encodes CASSPGLADHNEQFF.

The chain employs TRBV29-1 and TRBJ1-1; no firm D call. With 4 bases removed from V and 2 bases from J, the gap between germline ends came to 11 bases. Germline CDR1 SQVTM, CDR2 ANQGSEA. The CDR3 consists of 13 residues. The CDR3 DNA follows: TGCAGCGTTGGGCAGTCCCCCAACACTGAAGCTTTCTTT. Residues: CSVGQSPNTEAFF.